The sequence of this T cell receptor (beta chain) was determined in a study of CD8 T cells in Susac syndrome (dated by TCRdb to about 2019). Looking at the study overall: The study used repertoire sequencing to test whether antigen drove CD8+ T cell activation and differentiation in Susac syndrome.

Peripheral blood CD8+ and CD4+ T cells from healthy donors, Susac syndrome patients and multiple sclerosis patients were profiled using high-throughput TCR beta sequencing. The multiple sclerosis controls were treatment-naive patients who had stable or active relapsing-remitting disease and met the revised McDonald criteria. CD8+ TEMRA cells were enriched by FACS, while bulk CD8+ and CD4+ T cells were purified by magnetic negative isolation. Blood was collected in EDTA tubes and processed within 24 hours, with PBMCs isolated through density gradient centrifugation. PBMCs intended for TCR sequencing were frozen in liquid nitrogen and were later thawed in a 37 degrees C water bath. Purity of sorted or isolated CD4+, CD8+ and CD8+ TEMRA cells was at least 90%. Trimming at the junction amounts to 0 bases on V and 0 bases on J, and the germline ends lie 10 bases apart. CDR1 and CDR2 are read off the germline V gene (reference sequence) as GTSNPN and SVGIG. The CDR3 contains 15 residues, cysteine and phenylalanine counted. The only DNA kept is the CDR3, 45 bases in frame from the first base.

General findings and caveats noted by the study authors: The number of individuals in the TCR sequencing and HLA analysis was acknowledged as relatively small.

Note on this clonotype: Its antigen target is currently unknown. There are no base qualities to consult, and no much larger clone falls within one base.

RNA was extracted using the RNeasy kit, and roughly 0.5 to 1 microgram was reverse transcribed with random hexamers. The immunoSEQ multiplex PCR assay, covering 54 Vbeta and 13 Jbeta segments, was used to amplify TCR beta CDR3 regions. Bias from PCR amplification was corrected by using a synthetic template baseline for primer optimization and for computational correction. For the original study's pipeline: Reads were annotated to V, D and J genes according to IMGT and were analyzed with immunoSEQ Analyzer, with only productive sequences retained. To calculate clonality, Shannon entropy was normalized by log2 of the number of productive unique sequences and then subtracted from one. Public and private clones were assessed among the 100 most prevalent clones of each patient and control. Susac-specific clones were defined as absent from healthy and MS cohorts, over a thousand published viral clones and other ImmuneACCESS disease sequences. The public reads were quality trimmed at Q25 with fastp and then assembled into clones with MiXCR by TCRdb, keeping productive beta chains. Duplicate CDR3 protein sequences are folded into a single record with the most common DNA and genes. In this record, the V and J calls reflect TCRdb's handling and not the investigators' own analysis. The table for this sample lists approximately 150,000 distinct CDR3 sequences; approximately 94% of them were counted only once. The top ten clonotypes cover approximately 0.094% of the sample.

The sequence was collected from a human donor with multiple sclerosis. Specimen: CD4+ T cells from PBMCs. Recombination joined TRBV30 with TRBJ2-3, with a weak D call of TRBD1 (5 bases match). The bases read TGTGCCTGGAGTGTACCGACAGTGAGCACAGATACGCAGTATTTT. This yields the protein CAWSVPTVSTDTQYF.